This is a list of T cell receptor beta chains from one sample in a study of beta chain features in type 1 diabetes. Using immunoSEQ multiplex PCR, the repertoire was profiled, and TCRdb retains in-frame clones only, with some absent. Seen here are around 250,000 clones, 24% observed once, and the top ten hold roughly 0.013%. Sequences were obtained from naive CD4+ T cells from blood. The receptors stem from a woman in her 30s with type 1 diabetes. The CDR3 runs from the conserved cysteine through the conserved F or W. The D gene is left open where the match is weak. Rows may omit the clone size; those that give it use once, few, many or a size class.

abundance	v_gene	j_gene	d_gene	len	CDR3nt	CDR3aa
few	TRBV18	TRBJ2-1	TRBD1	14	TGTGCCAGCAGCCGGGACAGGGGCTTCAATGAGCAGTTCTTC	CASSRDRGFNEQFF
NA	TRBV6-6	TRBJ2-3	TRBD2	15	TGTGCCAGCAGCGGAGGACTAGCGTTGACAGATACGCAGTATTTT	CASSGGLALTDTQYF
few	TRBV4-1	TRBJ2-5	TRBD1	15	TGCGCCAGCAGCCAAGGGGGACAGGGCGAAGAGACCCAGTACTTC	CASSQGGQGEETQYF
few	TRBV7-3	TRBJ2-7	NA	14	TGTGCCAGCAGCTTAGGCGGTGGTGGCAACGAGCAGTACTTC	CASSLGGGGNEQYF
few	TRBV28	TRBJ1-2	NA	13	TGTGCCAGCAGTTCCCGGACTGCCTATGGCTACACCTTC	CASSSRTAYGYTF
few	TRBV9	TRBJ2-1	NA	17	TGTGCCAGCAGCGTAGTCCCAAGACCCGGGTACGGCAATGAGCAGTTCTTC	CASSVVPRPGYGNEQFF
NA	TRBV18	TRBJ2-7	NA	16	TGTGCCAGCTCACCAGGGACACGTTTACTCTCCTACGAGCAGTACTTC	CASSPGTRLLSYEQYF
few	TRBV29-1	TRBJ2-2	TRBD2	13	TGCAGCGTCGCCGGGACTAGGACCGGGGAGCTGTTTTTT	CSVAGTRTGELFF
NA	TRBV5-1	TRBJ2-1	NA	15	TGCGCCAGCAGACTAAATTCCGGGACCTACAATGAGCAGTTCTTC	CASRLNSGTYNEQFF
NA	TRBV5-4	TRBJ1-4	TRBD1	14	TGTGCCAGCAGCAAAGGGACAGAAATTGAAAAACTGTTTTTT	CASSKGTEIEKLFF
NA	TRBV13	TRBJ1-1	NA	15	TGTGCCAGCAGCTACCGACATTCCATGAACACTGAAGCTTTCTTT	CASSYRHSMNTEAFF
few	TRBV6-6	TRBJ2-5	TRBD2	14	TGTGCCAGCACGCTAGCGGGTTCCCAAGAGACCCAGTACTTC	CASTLAGSQETQYF
few	TRBV5-1	TRBJ2-2	NA	15	TGCGCCAGCAGCCCACAGGGAGACGGCACCGGGGAGCTGTTTTTT	CASSPQGDGTGELFF
few	TRBV11-2	TRBJ1-1	NA	13	TGTGCCAGCAGCTTATCGGGAACCACTGAAGCTTTCTTT	CASSLSGTTEAFF
NA	TRBV5-1	TRBJ1-1	NA	13	TGCGCCAGCAGCTTCGAGGGGAACACTGAAGCTTTCTTT	CASSFEGNTEAFF
few	TRBV30	TRBJ2-6	NA	14	TGTGCCTGGAGTCAGTCCTCTGGGGCCAACGTCCTGACTTTC	CAWSQSSGANVLTF
NA	TRBV28	TRBJ1-1	NA	16	TGTGCCAGCAGTTCCTGGGTACAGGCGCAGAACACTGAAGCTTTCTTT	CASSSWVQAQNTEAFF
NA	TRBV30	TRBJ2-5	NA	14	TGTGCCTGGACTGGGTGGACGGGAACCGAGACCCAGTACTTC	CAWTGWTGTETQYF
few	TRBV5-1	TRBJ2-1	NA	15	TGCGCCAGCAGCCGGGGGACTTCCAAGGGCAATGAGCAGTTCTTC	CASSRGTSKGNEQFF
NA	TRBV15	TRBJ2-5	TRBD1	14	TGTGCCACCAGCATAGGGACAGGGGGCCGGGAGCAGTACTTC	CATSIGTGGREQYF
NA	TRBV19	TRBJ2-6	NA	17	TGTGCCAGTAACCGGCAGGGCTTAAGCTCTGGGGCCAACGTCCTGACTTTC	CASNRQGLSSGANVLTF
NA	TRBV30	TRBJ2-6	TRBD2	17	TGTGCCTGGAGTGGACTAGCGGGATACTCTGGGGCCAACGTCCTGACTTTC	CAWSGLAGYSGANVLTF
NA	TRBV15	TRBJ2-5	TRBD2	14	TGTGCCACCAGCAGAGCGGGGGGTCTGGAGACCCAGTACTTC	CATSRAGGLETQYF
NA	TRBV27	TRBJ2-7	TRBD1	14	TGTGCCAGCAGTTTGATAGGACAGGGACACGAGCAGTACTTC	CASSLIGQGHEQYF
NA	TRBV14	TRBJ1-2	NA	13	TGTGCCAGCAGCCAGAGTCAAAACTATGGCTACACCTTC	CASSQSQNYGYTF
NA	TRBV30	TRBJ2-1	NA	10	TGTGCCTGGAAGCGGAATGAGCAGTTCTTC	CAWKRNEQFF
NA	TRBV5-1	TRBJ2-3	NA	15	TGCGCCAGCAGCTTGGCTGCGGGATTTGACGATACGCAGTATTTT	CASSLAAGFDDTQYF
few	TRBV30	TRBJ2-5	TRBD1	13	TGTGCCTGGAAGGGCAGGGGGCAGGAGACCCAGTACTTC	CAWKGRGQETQYF
NA	TRBV19	TRBJ1-1	NA	14	TGTGCCAGTAGTCCACGGCGGGGGGCCACTGAAGCTTTCTTT	CASSPRRGATEAFF
few	TRBV18	TRBJ1-4	NA	15	TGTGCCAGCTTGAGCGGACAGTCGGGTAATGAAAAACTGTTTTTT	CASLSGQSGNEKLFF
few	TRBV7-3	TRBJ2-7	NA	13	TGTGCCAGCAGCCTAGCTGGCCCCTACGAGCAGTACTTC	CASSLAGPYEQYF
NA	TRBV6-6	TRBJ2-2	TRBD2	16	TGTGCCAGCAGTCCCGAGGAGCGGGGATCCCCCGGGGAGCTGTTTTTT	CASSPEERGSPGELFF
NA	TRBV9	TRBJ2-2	NA	16	TGTGCCAGCAGCCCATGGACAGCACTACTCACCGGGGAGCTGTTTTTT	CASSPWTALLTGELFF
NA	TRBV14	TRBJ2-7	TRBD1	15	TGTGCCAGCAGCCTATTCCGGGACAGAAAATACGAGCAGTACTTC	CASSLFRDRKYEQYF
few	TRBV7-2	TRBJ2-3	NA	15	TGTGCCAGCAGCTTAGTTCTACTATGGGCAGATACGCAGTATTTT	CASSLVLLWADTQYF
NA	TRBV28	TRBJ2-3	TRBD2	15	TGTGCCAGCAGTTTTGGGGGGACTAGCCCAGATACGCAGTATTTT	CASSFGGTSPDTQYF
NA	TRBV10-3	TRBJ1-2	NA	13	TGTGCCATCATGCAGGGCGCTAACTATGGCTACACCTTC	CAIMQGANYGYTF
NA	TRBV7-8	TRBJ2-7	NA	15	TGTGCCAGCAGCTCCTCGGAAGCGGGCCGCGTGGAGCAGTACTTC	CASSSSEAGRVEQYF
NA	TRBV2	TRBJ1-2	TRBD1	15	TGTGCCAGCAGGATTGTTACAGGGGGCGGCTATGGCTACACCTTC	CASRIVTGGGYGYTF